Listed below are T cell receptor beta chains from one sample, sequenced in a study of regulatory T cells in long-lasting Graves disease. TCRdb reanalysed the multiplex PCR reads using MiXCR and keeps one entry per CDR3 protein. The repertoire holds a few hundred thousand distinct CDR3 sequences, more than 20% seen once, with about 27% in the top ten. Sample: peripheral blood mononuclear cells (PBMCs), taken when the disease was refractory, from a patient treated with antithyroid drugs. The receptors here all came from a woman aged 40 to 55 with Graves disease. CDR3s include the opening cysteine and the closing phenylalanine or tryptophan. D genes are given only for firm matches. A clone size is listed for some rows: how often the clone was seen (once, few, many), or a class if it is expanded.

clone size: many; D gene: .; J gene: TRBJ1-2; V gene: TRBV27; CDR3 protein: CASSLAGHGYTF; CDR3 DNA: TGTGCCAGCAGTTTAGCGGGCCATGGCTACACCTTC
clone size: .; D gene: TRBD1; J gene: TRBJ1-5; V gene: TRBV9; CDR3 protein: CASSALQGAGNQPQHF; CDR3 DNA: TGTGCCAGCAGCGCCCTACAGGGGGCCGGCAATCAGCCCCAGCATTTT
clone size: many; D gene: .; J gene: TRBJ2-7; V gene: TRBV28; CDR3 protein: CASSHGGYYEQYF; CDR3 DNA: TGTGCCAGCAGCCACGGAGGGTACTACGAGCAGTACTTC
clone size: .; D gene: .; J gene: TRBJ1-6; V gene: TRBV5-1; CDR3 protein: CASSWDLGGNNSPLHF; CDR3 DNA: TGCGCCAGCAGCTGGGACCTGGGGGGCAATAATTCACCCCTCCACTTT
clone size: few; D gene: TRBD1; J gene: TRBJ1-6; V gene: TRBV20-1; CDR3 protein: CSARPADRVDNSPLHF; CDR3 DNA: TGCAGTGCTAGACCAGCGGACAGGGTAGATAATTCACCCCTCCACTTT
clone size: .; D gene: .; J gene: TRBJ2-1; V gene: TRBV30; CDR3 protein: CAWSAYNEQFF; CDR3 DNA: TGTGCCTGGAGTGCCTACAATGAGCAGTTCTTC
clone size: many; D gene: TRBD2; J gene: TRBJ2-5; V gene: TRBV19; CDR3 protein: CASSILPGGPQTQYF; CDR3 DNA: TGTGCCAGTAGTATCCTCCCGGGAGGGCCACAGACCCAGTACTTC
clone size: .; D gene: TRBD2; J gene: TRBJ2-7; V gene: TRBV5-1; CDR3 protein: CASSQGGRRMQYF; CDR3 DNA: TGCGCCAGCAGCCAGGGCGGGAGAAGGATGCAGTACTTC
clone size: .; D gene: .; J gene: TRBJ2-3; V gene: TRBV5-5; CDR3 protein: CASSLAGRRTDTQYF; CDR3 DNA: TGTGCCAGCAGCTTGGCCGGGAGACGCACAGATACGCAGTATTTT
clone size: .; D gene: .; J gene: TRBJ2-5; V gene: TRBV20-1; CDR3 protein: CSARGPRGREETQYF; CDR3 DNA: TGCAGTGCTAGAGGCCCCAGGGGGCGGGAGGAGACCCAGTACTTC
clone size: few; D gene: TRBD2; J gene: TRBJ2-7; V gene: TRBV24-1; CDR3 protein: CATSDSGTSGRASYEQYF; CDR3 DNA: TGTGCCACCAGTGATTCCGGGACTAGCGGGCGGGCATCCTACGAGCAGTACTTC
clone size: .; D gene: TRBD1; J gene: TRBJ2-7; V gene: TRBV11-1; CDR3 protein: CASSPAGTGYEQYF; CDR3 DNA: TGTGCCAGCAGCCCCGCCGGGACAGGGTACGAGCAGTACTTC
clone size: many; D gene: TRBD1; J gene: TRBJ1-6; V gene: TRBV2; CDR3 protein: CASSGDRGSGSPLHF; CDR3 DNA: TGTGCCAGCAGTGGCGACAGGGGCTCAGGATCACCCCTCCACTTT
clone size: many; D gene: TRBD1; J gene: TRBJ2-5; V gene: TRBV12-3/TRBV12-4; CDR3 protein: CASSFGDRARETQYF; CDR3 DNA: TGTGCCAGCAGTTTCGGGGACAGGGCACGAGAGACCCAGTACTTC
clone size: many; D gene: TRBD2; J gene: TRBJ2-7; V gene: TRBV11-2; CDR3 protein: CASSSGLAVSYEQYF; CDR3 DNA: TGTGCCAGCAGCTCGGGACTAGCGGTCTCCTACGAGCAGTACTTC
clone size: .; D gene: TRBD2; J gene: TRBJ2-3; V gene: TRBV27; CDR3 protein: CASRKPGLAKIGDTQYF; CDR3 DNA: TGTGCCAGCAGGAAACCGGGACTAGCAAAAATTGGGGATACGCAGTATTTT
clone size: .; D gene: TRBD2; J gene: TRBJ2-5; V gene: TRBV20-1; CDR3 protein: CSARDVRGSGSLWETQYF; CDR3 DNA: TGCAGTGCTAGAGACGTACGGGGTAGCGGGAGCCTGTGGGAGACCCAGTACTTC
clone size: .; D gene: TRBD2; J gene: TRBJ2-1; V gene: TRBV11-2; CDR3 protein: CASSLNPASGHEQFF; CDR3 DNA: TGTGCCAGCAGCTTAAACCCGGCTAGCGGCCATGAGCAGTTCTTC
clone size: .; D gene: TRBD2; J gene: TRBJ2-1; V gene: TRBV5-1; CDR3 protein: CASSLVGSGGLYNEQFF; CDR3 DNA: TGCGCCAGCAGCTTGGTCGGGAGCGGGGGGCTGTACAATGAGCAGTTCTTC
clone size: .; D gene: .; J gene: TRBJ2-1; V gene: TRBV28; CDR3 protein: CASSIGLAGGEQFF; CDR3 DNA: TGTGCCAGCAGTATCGGACTAGCAGGGGGTGAGCAGTTCTTC
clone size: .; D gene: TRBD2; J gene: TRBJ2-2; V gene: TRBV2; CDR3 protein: CASTPKRGVTGELFF; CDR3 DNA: TGTGCCAGCACCCCGAAACGGGGGGTCACCGGGGAGCTGTTTTTT
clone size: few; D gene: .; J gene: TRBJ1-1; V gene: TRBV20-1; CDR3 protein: CSATLSTGGLSEAFF; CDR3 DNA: TGCAGTGCTACCCTCTCGACTGGGGGGCTGTCTGAAGCTTTCTTT
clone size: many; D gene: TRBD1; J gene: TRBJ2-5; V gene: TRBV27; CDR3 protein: CASSLSRDRGQTQYF; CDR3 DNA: TGTGCCAGCAGTTTATCAAGGGACAGGGGTCAGACCCAGTACTTC
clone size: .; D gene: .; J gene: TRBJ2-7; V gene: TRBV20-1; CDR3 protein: CSASGRTESYEQYF; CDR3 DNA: TGCAGTGCTAGTGGGAGAACGGAATCCTACGAGCAGTACTTC
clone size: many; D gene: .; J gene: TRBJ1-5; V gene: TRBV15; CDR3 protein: CATSRDEGLANQPQHF; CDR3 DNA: TGTGCCACCAGCAGAGACGAAGGGCTAGCAAATCAGCCCCAGCATTTT
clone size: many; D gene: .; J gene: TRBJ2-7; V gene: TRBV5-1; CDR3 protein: CASSLTLGSYEQYF; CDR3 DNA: TGCGCCAGCAGCCTGACACTAGGCTCCTACGAGCAGTACTTC
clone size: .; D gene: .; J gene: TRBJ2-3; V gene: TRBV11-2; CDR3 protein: CASSFRGHTQYF; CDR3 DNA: TGTGCCAGCAGCTTTAGGGGACATACGCAGTATTTT
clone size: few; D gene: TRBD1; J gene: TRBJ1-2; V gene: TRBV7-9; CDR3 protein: CASSLVILGQTPEGKGYTF; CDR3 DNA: TGTGCCAGCAGCTTAGTAATCCTGGGACAGACGCCGGAGGGGAAGGGCTACACCTTC
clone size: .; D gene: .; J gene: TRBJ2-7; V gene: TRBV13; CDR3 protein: CASSPGPGPTKLSYEQYF; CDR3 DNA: TGTGCCAGCAGCCCAGGGCCGGGACCCACGAAACTCTCCTACGAGCAGTACTTC
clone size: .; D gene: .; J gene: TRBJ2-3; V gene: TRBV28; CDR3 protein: CASSLGPDTQYF; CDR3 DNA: TGTGCCAGCAGTTTGGGCCCAGATACGCAGTATTTT
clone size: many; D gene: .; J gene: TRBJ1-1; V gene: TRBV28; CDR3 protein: CASSSDGNTEAFF; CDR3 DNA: TGTGCCAGCAGTTCGGACGGGAACACTGAAGCTTTCTTT
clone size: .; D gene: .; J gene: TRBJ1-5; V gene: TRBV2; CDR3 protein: CASRGGGGQPQHF; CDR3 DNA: TGTGCCAGCAGAGGGGGGGGGGGTCAGCCCCAGCATTTT
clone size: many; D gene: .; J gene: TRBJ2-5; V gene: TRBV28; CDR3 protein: CASSLPPLYHNQETQYF; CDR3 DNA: TGTGCCAGCAGTTTGCCCCCCCTCTATCACAATCAAGAGACCCAGTACTTC
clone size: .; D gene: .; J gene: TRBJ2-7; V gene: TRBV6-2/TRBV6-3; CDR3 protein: CAWTAGPSYEQYF; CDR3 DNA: TGTGCCTGGACGGCGGGGCCCTCCTACGAGCAGTACTTC
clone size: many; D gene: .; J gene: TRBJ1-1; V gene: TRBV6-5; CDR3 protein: CASSYSRRVDTEAFF; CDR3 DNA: TGTGCCAGCAGTTACTCGAGGAGGGTCGACACTGAAGCTTTCTTT
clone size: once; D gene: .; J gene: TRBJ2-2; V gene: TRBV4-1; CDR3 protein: CASSQVSGYGELFF; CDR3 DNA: TGCGCCAGCAGCCAAGTCTCGGGATACGGGGAGCTGTTTTTT
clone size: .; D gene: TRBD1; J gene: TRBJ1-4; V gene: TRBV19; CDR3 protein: CASSGGSSEKLFF; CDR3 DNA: TGTGCCAGTTCAGGGGGCTCGAGTGAAAAACTGTTTTTT
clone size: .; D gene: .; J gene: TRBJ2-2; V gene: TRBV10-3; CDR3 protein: CAISESAFVQRELFF; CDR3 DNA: TGTGCCATCAGTGAAAGCGCCTTCGTTCAGCGGGAGCTGTTTTTT
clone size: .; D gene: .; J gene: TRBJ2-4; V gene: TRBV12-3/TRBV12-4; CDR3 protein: CASSLGQLVKNIQYF; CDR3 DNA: TGTGCCAGCAGCCTCGGACAGCTCGTCAAAAACATTCAGTACTTC
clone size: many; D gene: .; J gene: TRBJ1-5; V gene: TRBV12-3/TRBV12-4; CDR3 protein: CASIGDPNQPQHF; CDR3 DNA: TGTGCCAGCATTGGGGATCCCAATCAGCCCCAGCATTTT
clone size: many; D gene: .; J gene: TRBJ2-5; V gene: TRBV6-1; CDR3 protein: CASSEDRARETQYF; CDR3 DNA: TGTGCCAGCAGTGAAGACAGGGCACGGGAGACCCAGTACTTC
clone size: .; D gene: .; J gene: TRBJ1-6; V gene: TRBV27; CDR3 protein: CASSFEGINNSPLHF; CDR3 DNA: TGTGCCAGCAGTTTTGAGGGGATTAATAATTCACCCCTCCACTTT
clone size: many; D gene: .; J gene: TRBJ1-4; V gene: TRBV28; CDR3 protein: CASRGGGTNEKLFF; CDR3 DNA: TGTGCCAGCAGGGGCGGAGGTACTAATGAAAAACTGTTTTTT
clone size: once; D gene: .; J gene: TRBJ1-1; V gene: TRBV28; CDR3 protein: CASSLGGGRRVEAFF; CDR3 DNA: TGTGCCAGCAGTCTCGGGGGGGGGCGCAGGGTTGAAGCTTTCTTT
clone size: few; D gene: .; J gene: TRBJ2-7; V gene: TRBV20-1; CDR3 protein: CSARAPYLAYYEQYF; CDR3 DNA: TGCAGTGCTAGGGCCCCTTATTTAGCCTATTACGAGCAGTACTTC
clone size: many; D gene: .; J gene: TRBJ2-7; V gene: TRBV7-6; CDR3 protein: CASSFQSGHYEQYF; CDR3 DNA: TGTGCCAGCAGCTTCCAGTCCGGTCACTACGAGCAGTACTTC
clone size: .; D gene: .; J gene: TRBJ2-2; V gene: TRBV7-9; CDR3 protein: CASSYGSFTGELFF; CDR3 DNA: TGTGCCAGCAGCTACGGCAGCTTCACCGGGGAGCTGTTTTTT
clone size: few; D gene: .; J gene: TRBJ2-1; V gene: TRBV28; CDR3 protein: CASSKGPNNEQFF; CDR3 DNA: TGTGCCAGCAGTAAAGGGCCTAACAATGAGCAGTTCTTC
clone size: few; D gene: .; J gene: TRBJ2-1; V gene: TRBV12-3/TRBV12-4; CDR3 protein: CASHTREASSYNEQFF; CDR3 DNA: TGTGCCAGCCATACGAGGGAGGCGAGCTCCTACAATGAGCAGTTCTTC
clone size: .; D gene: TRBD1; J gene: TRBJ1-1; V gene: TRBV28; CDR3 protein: CASIPGQMNTEAFF; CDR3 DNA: TGTGCCAGCATCCCGGGACAGATGAACACTGAAGCTTTCTTT